This T cell receptor beta chain was documented in a study of memory CD4+ T cells and cytomegalovirus serostatus. Whole-study context: Of the healthy Belgian adults, fewer than 10 were CMV seropositive and fewer than 30 seronegative.

Germline lookup yields CDR1 MNHNS and CDR2 SASEGT. Trimming shortened V by 0 bases and J by 4 bases, and 9 bases separated the two germline ends. The CDR3 spans 14 residues. Measured with immunoSEQ multiplex PCR; TCRdb has only the in-frame clones, and not every one. The sample contains 60,000 to 70,000 clones, approximately 80% of which appear only once. The study's findings and limits: Of 150 to 200 reported CMV TCRbeta sequences, 65 to 85 were found in memory CD4+ repertoires.

As regards this clone: Antigen: not known.

The sort gate was single viable CD3+CD4+CD8-CD45RO+ cells for memory CD4+ T cells. Total CD4+ T cells were enriched by CD4 positive selection. The specimen sequenced was memory CD4+ T cells from blood. This TCR came from an adult in good health and CMV-seropositive. V gene TRBV6-1 combines with J gene TRBJ1-2; TRBD1 is a possible D gene (6 bases). In DNA, the CDR3 is TGTGCCAGCAGTGAAGCGGGGGGGGCCTATGGCTACACCTTC. Translation: CASSEAGGAYGYTF.